This T cell receptor beta chain was recovered during a study of blood T cell repertoires in COVID-19 (TCRdb year 2020). In terms of the full investigation: Samples covering the acute and convalescent phases of COVID-19 were provided by collaborators in the United States, Italy and Spain. The material from the prospective study consisted of cDNA or gDNA derived from T cells, B-cell-depleted T cells, or PBMCs. Deeply sampled blood TCRbeta repertoires from subjects exposed to, actively infected with, or recovered from COVID-19 were included in the dataset. The repertoires were made available in a free public database intended to serve as a resource for research on the immune response to SARS-CoV-2. Samples came from the ongoing ImmuneRACE study (first 160 participants) plus 1,254 subjects from 6 global collaborators. The sample metadata nearly always contained a de-identified subject ID, COVID-19 status, age in years and sex. Where available, HLA class I and class II types were taken from metadata supplied by the sample provider and were not determined by assay-based typing.

Each collaborating institution followed its own protocols to collect whole blood in K2EDTA tubes. For TCRbeta analysis, collaborators shipped samples in one of three forms: frozen whole blood, isolated PBMCs, or DNA extracted from either of those sample types. As concerns this clone: Which antigen it targets is not known. Nothing much larger sits one base from this clone, and base qualities are not available.

The full study reports these points: The quantity of clinical and demographic metadata differed by source and by participant and was supplied without curation.

TCRbeta CDR3 regions were amplified from genomic DNA using the immunoSEQ Assay, a bias-controlled multiplex PCR. The study's processing was this. Within the assay, amplification of reference gene primers was used to estimate how many nucleated cells each sample contained. To quantify the absolute abundance of each unique TCRbeta CDR3 rearrangement, sequence reads were collapsed and filtered. For each sample, productive Simpson clonality was calculated as the square root of Simpson's diversity index across productive rearrangements. TCRdb carries this immuneACCESS record with in-frame sequences only. Its versions omit some clonotypes, under half of them owing to an unresolved V gene in the studies checked, with the rest unexplained. V and J calls and clone size follow that table, whereas D and trimming were derived from the DNA. The sample table holds some 93,000 clones, of which around nine tenths were seen once. The leading ten clones occupy over 9% of the sample.

The cysteine opens and the phenylalanine closes a CDR3 of 13 amino acids. This entry keeps only the CDR3 DNA: 39 bases, framed from base 1. V is cut by 7 bases and J by 1 base, and the space between the germline ends is 13 bases. Looking up the germline V gene yields CDR1 SQVTM and CDR2 ANQGSEA. The chain links TRBV29-1 with TRBJ1-1; tentative D gene TRBD1, with 6 bases matching. This sequence was found in a man aged 50 to 60 with acute or convalescent COVID-19. The sample taken for sequencing was peripheral blood. The CDR3 has the sequence CSGGRGGNTEAFF. The sequenced DNA is TGCAGCGGGGGCAGAGGGGGGAACACTGAAGCTTTCTTT.